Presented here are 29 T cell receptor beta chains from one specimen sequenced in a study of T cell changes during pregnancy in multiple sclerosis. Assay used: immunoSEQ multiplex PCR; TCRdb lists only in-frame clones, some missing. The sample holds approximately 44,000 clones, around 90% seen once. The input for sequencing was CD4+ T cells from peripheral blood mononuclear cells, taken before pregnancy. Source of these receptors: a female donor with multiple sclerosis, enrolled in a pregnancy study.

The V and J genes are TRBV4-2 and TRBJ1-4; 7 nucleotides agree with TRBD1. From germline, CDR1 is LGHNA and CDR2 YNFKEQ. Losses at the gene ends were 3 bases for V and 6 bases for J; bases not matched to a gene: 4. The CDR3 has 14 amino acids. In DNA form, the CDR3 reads TGTGCCAGCAGCCACGAGACAGGGTATGAAAAACTGTTTTTT. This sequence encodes CASSHETGYEKLFF.

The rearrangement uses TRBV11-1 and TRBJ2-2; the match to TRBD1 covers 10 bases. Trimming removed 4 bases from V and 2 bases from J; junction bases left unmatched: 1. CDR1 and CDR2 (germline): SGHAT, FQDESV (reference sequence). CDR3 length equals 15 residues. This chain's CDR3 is CASSWTGGNTGELFF. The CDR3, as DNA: TGTGCCAGCAGCTGGACAGGGGGAAACACCGGGGAGCTGTTTTTT.

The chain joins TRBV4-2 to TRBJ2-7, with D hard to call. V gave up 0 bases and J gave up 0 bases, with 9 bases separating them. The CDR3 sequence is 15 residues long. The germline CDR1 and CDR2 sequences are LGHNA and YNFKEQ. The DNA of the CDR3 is TGTGCCAGCAGCCAAGATGGCAGCGCCTCCTACGAGCAGTACTTC. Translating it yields CASSQDGSASYEQYF.

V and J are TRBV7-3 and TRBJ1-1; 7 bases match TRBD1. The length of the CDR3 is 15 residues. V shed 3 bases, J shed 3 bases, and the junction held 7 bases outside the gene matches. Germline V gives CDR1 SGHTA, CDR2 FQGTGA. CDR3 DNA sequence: TGTGCCAGCAGCTTCAGGGGGTTTCAGGACACTGAAGCTTTCTTT. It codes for CASSFRGFQDTEAFF.

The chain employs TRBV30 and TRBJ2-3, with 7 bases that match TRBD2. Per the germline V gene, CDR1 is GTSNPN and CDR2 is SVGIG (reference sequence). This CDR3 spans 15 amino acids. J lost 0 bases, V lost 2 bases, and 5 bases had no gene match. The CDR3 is CAWSRLADSTDTQYF. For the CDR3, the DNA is TGTGCCTGGAGTAGGCTAGCGGATAGCACAGATACGCAGTATTTT.

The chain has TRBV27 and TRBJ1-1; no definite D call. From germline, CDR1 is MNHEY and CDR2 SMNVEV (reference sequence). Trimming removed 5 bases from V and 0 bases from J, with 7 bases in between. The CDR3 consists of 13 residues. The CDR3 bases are TGTGCCAGCAGTCCCGGTTTGAACACTGAAGCTTTCTTT. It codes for CASSPGLNTEAFF.

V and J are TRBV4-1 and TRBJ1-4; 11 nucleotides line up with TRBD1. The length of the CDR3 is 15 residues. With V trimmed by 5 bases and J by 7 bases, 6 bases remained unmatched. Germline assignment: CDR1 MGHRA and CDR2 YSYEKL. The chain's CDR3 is CASSFTGTGGEKLFF. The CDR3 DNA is TGCGCCAGCAGCTTTACCGGGACAGGGGGTGAAAAACTGTTTTTT.

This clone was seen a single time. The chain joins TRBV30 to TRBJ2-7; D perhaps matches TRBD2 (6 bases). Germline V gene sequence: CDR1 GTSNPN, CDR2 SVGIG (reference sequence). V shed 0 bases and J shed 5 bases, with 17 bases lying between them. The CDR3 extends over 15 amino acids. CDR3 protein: CAWSVGTSNSHEQYF. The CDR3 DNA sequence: TGTGCCTGGAGTGTTGGGACTTCGAATTCCCACGAGCAGTACTTC.

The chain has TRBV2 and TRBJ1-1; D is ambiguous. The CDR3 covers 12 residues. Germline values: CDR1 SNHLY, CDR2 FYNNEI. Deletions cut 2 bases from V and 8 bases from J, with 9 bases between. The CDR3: CASSEYVREAFF. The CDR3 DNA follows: TGTGCCAGCAGTGAATATGTGAGAGAAGCTTTCTTT.

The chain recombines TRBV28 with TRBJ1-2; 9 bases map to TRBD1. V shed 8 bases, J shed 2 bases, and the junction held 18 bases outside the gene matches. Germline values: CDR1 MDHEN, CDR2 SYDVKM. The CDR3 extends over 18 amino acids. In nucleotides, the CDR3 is TGTGCCAGCCGCGTACCTCCGGGACAGGGAGTATCAAACTATGGCTACACCTTC. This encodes CASRVPPGQGVSNYGYTF.

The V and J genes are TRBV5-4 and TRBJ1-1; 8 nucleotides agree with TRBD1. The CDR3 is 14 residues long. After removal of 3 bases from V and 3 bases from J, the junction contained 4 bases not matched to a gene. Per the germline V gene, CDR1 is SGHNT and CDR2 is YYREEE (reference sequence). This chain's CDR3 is CASSSGQAHTEAFF. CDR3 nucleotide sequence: TGTGCCAGCAGCTCGGGACAGGCCCACACTGAAGCTTTCTTT.

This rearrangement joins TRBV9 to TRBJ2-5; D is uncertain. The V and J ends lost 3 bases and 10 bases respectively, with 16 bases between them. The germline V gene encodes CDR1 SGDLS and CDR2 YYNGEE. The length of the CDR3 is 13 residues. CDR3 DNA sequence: TGTGCCAGCAGCGCGATTACGGGTAGGAGCCAGTACTTC. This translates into CASSAITGRSQYF.

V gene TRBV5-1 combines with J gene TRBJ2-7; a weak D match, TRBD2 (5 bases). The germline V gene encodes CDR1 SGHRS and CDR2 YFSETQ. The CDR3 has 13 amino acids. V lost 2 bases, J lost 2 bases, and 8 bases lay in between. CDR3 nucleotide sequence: TGCGCCAGCAGCTTCCGAGGGACCTACGAGCAGTACTTC. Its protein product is CASSFRGTYEQYF.

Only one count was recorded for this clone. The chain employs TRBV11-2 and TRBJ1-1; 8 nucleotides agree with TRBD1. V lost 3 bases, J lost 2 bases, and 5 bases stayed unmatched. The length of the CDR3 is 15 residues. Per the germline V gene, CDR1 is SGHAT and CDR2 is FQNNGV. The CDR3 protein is CASSFGDRKNTEAFF. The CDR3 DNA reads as TGTGCCAGCAGCTTCGGGGACAGGAAAAACACTGAAGCTTTCTTT.

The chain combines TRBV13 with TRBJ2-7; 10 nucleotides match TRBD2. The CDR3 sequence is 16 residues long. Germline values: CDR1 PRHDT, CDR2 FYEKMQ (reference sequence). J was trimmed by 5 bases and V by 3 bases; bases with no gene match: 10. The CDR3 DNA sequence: TGTGCCAGCAGCTTTACTAGCGGGGTGACCTTGAACGAGCAGTACTTC. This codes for CASSFTSGVTLNEQYF.

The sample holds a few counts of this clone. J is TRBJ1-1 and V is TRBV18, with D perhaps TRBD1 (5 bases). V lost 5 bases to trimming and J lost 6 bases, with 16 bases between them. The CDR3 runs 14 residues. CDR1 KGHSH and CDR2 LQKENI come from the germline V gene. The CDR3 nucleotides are TGTGCCAGCTCATCTCCTGGCGGGGCCGCTGAAGCTTTCTTT. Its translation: CASSSPGGAAEAFF.

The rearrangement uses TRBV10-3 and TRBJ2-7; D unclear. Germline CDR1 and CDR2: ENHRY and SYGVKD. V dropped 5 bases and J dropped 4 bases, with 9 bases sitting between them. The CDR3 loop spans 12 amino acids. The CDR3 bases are TGTGCCATCAGTTTCTCCGGTTACGAGCAGTACTTC. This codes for CAISFSGYEQYF.

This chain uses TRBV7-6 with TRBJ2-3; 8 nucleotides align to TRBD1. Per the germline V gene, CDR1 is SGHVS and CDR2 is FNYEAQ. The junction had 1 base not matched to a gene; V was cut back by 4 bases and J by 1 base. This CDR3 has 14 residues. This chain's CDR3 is CASSSGQGTDTQYF. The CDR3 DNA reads TGTGCCAGCAGCTCGGGACAGGGCACAGATACGCAGTATTTT.

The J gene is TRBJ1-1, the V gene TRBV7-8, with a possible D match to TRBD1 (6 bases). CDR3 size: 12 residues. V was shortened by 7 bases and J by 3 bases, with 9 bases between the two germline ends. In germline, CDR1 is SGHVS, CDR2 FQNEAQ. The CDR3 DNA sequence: TGTGCCAGCACCAAGGGGGACACTGAAGCTTTCTTT. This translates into CASTKGDTEAFF.

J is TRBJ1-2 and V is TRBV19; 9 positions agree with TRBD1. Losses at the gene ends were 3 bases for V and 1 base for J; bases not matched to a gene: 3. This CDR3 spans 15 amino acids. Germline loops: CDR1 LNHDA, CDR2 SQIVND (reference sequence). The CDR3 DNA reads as TGTGCCAGTAGTATTGGGACAGGGCTTAACTATGGCTACACCTTC. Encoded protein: CASSIGTGLNYGYTF.

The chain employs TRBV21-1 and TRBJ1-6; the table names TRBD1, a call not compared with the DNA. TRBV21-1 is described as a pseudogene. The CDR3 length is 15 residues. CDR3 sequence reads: CASSKGPGLVSPLHF. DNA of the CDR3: TGTGCCAGCAGCAAAGGTCCAGGTTTGGTATCACCCCTCCACTTT.

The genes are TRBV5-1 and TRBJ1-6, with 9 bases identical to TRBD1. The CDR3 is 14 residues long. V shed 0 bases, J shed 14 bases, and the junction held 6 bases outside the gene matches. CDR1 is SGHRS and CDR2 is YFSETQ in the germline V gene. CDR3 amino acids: CASSLGQGDLALHF. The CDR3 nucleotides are TGCGCCAGCAGCTTGGGACAGGGGGATTTGGCCCTCCACTTT.

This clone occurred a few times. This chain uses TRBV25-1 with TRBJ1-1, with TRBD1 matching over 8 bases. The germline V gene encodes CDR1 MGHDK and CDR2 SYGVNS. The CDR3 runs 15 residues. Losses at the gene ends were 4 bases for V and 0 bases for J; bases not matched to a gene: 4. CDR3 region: CASSVDRGLNTEAFF. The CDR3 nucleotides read TGTGCCAGCAGTGTTGACAGGGGCCTGAACACTGAAGCTTTCTTT.

CDR3 DNA: TGTGCCACCAGCAGAGATTCCCTTACAGGCATGAACACTGAAGCTTTCTTT. Its protein is CATSRDSLTGMNTEAFF. The gene calls are TRBV15 and TRBJ1-1, with D perhaps matching TRBD1 (5 bases). Germline lookup yields CDR1 LNHNV and CDR2 YYDKDF (reference sequence). The CDR3 runs 17 residues. Trimming shortened V by 0 bases and J by 0 bases, and 14 bases separated the two germline ends.

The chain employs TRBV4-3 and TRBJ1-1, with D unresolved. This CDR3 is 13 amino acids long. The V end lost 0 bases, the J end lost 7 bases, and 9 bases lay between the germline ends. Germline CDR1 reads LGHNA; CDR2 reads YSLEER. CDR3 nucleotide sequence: TGCGCCAGCAGCCAAGAAAGGGCGGGTGAAGCTTTCTTT. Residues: CASSQERAGEAFF.

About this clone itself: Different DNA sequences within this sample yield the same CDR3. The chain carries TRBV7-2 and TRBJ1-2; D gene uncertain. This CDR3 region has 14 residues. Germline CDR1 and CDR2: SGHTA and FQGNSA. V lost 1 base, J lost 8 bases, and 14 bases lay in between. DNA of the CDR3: TGTGCCAGCAGCTTAGGTGTCGGAGGGCGCGGCTACACCTTC. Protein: CASSLGVGGRGYTF.

CDR3 nucleotides: TGCGCCAGCAGCCCCACAGGGGGGACTGGAAACACCATATATTTT. Translation: CASSPTGGTGNTIYF. The chain carries TRBV4-3 and TRBJ1-3; 8 bases agree with TRBD1. The V segment lost 4 bases and the J segment 2 bases; nucleotides outside the gene matches: 4. Germline V gene data show CDR1 as LGHNA and CDR2 as YSLEER. The CDR3 is 15 amino acids.

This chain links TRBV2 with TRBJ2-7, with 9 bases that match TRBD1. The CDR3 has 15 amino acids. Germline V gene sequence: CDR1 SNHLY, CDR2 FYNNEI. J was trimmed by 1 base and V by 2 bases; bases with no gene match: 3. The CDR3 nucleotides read TGTGCCAGCAGTGAATCGGGACAGGGTTCCTACGAGCAGTACTTC. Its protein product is CASSESGQGSYEQYF.

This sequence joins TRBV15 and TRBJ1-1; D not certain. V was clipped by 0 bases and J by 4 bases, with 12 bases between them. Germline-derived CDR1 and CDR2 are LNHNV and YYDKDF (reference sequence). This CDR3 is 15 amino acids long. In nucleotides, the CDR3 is TGTGCCACCAGCAGAGATGGAGTTCTGGGCACTGAAGCTTTCTTT. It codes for CATSRDGVLGTEAFF.